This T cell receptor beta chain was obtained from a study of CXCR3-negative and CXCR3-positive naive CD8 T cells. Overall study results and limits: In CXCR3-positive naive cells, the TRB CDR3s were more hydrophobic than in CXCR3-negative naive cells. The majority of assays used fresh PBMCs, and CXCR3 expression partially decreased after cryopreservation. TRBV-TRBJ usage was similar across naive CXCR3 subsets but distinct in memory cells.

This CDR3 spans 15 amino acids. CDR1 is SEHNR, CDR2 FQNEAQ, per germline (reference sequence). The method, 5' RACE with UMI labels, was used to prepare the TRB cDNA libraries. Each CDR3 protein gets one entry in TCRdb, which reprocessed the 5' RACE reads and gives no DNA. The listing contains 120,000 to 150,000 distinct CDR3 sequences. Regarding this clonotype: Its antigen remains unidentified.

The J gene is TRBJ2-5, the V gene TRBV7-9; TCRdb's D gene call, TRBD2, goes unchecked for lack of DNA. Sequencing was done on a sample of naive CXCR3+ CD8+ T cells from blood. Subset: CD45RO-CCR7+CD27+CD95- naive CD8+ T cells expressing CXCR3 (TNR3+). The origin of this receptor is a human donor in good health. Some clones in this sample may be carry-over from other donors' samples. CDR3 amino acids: CASSFAAGGQETQYF. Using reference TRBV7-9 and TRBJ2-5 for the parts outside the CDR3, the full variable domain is DTGVSQNPRHKITKRGQNVTFRCDPISEHNRLYWYRQTLGQGPEFLTYFQNEAQLEKSRLLSDRFSAERPKGSFSTLEIQRTEQGDSAMYLCASSFAAGGQETQYFGPGTRLLVL.